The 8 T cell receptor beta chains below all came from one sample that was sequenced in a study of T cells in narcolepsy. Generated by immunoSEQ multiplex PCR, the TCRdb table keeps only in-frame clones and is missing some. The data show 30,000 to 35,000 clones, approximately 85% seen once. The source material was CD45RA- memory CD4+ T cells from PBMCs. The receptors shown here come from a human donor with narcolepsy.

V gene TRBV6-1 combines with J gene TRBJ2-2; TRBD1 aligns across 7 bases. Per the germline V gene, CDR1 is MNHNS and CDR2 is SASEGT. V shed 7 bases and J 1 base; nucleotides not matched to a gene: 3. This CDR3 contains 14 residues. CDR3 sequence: CASTQGRNTGELFF. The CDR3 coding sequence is TGTGCCAGCACACAGGGGAGGAACACCGGGGAGCTGTTTTTT.

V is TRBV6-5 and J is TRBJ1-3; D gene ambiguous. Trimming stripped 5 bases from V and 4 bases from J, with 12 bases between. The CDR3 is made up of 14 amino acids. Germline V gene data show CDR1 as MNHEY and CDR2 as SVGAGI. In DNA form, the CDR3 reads TGTGCCAGCAGTGACCGGCCGGGAGGAAACACCATATATTTT. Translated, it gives CASSDRPGGNTIYF.

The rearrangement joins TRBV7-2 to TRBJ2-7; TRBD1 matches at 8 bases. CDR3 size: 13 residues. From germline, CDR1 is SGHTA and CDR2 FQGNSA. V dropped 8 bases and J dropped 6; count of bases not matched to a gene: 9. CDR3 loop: CASRQGAGSEQYF. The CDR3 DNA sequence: TGTGCCAGCCGCCAGGGGGCAGGGAGCGAGCAGTACTTC.

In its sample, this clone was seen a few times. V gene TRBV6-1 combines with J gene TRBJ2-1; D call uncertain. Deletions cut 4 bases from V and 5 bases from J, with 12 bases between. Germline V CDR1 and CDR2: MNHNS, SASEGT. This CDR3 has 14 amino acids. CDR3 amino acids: CASSVGRVDNEQFF. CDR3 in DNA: TGTGCCAGCAGTGTCGGGCGCGTCGACAATGAGCAGTTCTTC.

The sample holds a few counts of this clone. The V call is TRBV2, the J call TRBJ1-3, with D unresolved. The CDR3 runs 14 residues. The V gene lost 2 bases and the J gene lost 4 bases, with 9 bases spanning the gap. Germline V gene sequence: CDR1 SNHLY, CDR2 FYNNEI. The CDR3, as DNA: TGTGCCAGCAGTGAAACCCCGCCCGGAAACACCATATATTTT. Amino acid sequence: CASSETPPGNTIYF.

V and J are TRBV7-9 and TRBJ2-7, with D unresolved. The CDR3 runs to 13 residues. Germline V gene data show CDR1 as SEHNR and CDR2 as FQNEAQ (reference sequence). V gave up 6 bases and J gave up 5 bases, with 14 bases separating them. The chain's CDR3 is CASRPSGFNEQYF. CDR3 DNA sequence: TGTGCCAGCAGGCCTTCTGGGTTCAACGAGCAGTACTTC.

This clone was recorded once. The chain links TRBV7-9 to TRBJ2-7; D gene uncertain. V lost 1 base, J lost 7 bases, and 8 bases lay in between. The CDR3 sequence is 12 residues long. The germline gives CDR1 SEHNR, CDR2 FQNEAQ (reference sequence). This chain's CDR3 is CASSLEDGEQYF. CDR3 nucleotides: TGTGCCAGCAGCTTAGAAGACGGGGAGCAGTACTTC.

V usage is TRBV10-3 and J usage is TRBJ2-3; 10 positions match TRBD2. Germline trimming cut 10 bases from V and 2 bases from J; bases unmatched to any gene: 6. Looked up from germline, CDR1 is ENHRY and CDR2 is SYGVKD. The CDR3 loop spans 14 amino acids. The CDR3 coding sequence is TGTGCCACGGGTACTAGCGGGGCCACAGATACGCAGTATTTT. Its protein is CATGTSGATDTQYF.